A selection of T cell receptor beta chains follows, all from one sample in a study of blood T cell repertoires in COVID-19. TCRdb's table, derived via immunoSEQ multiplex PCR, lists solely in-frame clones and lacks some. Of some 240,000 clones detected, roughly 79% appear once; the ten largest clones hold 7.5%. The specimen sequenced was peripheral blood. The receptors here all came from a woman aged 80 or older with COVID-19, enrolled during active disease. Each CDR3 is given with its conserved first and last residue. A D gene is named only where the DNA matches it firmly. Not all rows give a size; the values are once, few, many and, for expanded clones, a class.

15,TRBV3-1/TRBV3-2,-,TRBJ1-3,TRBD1,TGTGCCAGCGGGTGGACAGGGCAGGAAGGAAACACCACATATTTT,CASGWTGQEGNTTYF
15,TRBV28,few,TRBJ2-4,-,TGTGCCAGCAGTTCGGACACGGTAGCCAAAAACATTCAGTACTTC,CASSSDTVAKNIQYF
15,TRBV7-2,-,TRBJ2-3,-,TGTGCCAGCAGCAAAACAGTTACTAGCACAGATACGCAGTATTTT,CASSKTVTSTDTQYF
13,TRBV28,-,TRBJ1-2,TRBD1,TGTGCCAGCGCTGGACAGGGAGATTATGGCTACACCTTC,CASAGQGDYGYTF
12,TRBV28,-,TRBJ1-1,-,TGTGCCAGCAAGTCGGTGAACACTGAAGCTTTCTTT,CASKSVNTEAFF
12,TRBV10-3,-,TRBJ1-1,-,TGTGCCATCAAGAGGGGGACGACTGAAGCTTTCTTT,CAIKRGTTEAFF
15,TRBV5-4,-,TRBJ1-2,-,TGTGCCAGCAGCTTCAGTCCTCCTGCTAACTATGGCTACACCTTC,CASSFSPPANYGYTF
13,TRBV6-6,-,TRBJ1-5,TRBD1,TGTGCCAGCAGGGGACAGACCAATCAGCCCCAGCATTTT,CASRGQTNQPQHF
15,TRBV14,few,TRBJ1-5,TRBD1,TGTGCCAGCAGCCTATCCGGACAGGGGAATCAGCCCCAGCATTTT,CASSLSGQGNQPQHF
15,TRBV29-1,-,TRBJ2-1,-,TGCAGCGTTGAGGGGGAGGGCAGGGGCTACAATGAGCAGTTCTTC,CSVEGEGRGYNEQFF
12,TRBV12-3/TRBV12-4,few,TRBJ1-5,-,TGTGCCAGCAGTTTAGCCTCGGGACCCCAGCATTTT,CASSLASGPQHF
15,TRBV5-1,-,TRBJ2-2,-,TGCGCCAGCAGACCAGGACTATCGAACACCGGGGAGCTGTTTTTT,CASRPGLSNTGELFF
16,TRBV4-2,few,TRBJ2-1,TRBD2,TGTGCCAGCAGCCAACTAGCGCAGCGGGAGGGCCAGGAGCAGTTCTTC,CASSQLAQREGQEQFF
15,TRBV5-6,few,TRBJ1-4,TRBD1,TGTGCCAGCAGCTTAGGGGAGACAGGGACTGAAAAACTGTTTTTT,CASSLGETGTEKLFF
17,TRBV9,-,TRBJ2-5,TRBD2,TGTGCCAGCAGCGTAGCCCCGACTAGCGGGGGGCAAGAGACCCAGTACTTC,CASSVAPTSGGQETQYF
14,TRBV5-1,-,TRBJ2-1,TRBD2,TGCGCCAGCAGCTCCGATCCGGGACTAGTCCCCCCGTTCTTC,CASSSDPGLVPPFF
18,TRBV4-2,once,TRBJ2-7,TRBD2,TGTGCCAGCAGCCAAGATCCGTCGCGGGGGGGCTCCAGTTACGAGCAGTACTTC,CASSQDPSRGGSSYEQYF
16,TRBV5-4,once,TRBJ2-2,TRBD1,TGTGCCAGCAGCGTCCCGGGACAGGGGCGATCCGGGGAGCTGTTTTTT,CASSVPGQGRSGELFF
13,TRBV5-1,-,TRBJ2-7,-,TGCGCCAGCAGCCGGCAGGGCGACGACGAGCAGTACTTC,CASSRQGDDEQYF
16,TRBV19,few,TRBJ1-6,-,TGTGCCAGTAGTGCAGAAGGAAGGACAAGCAATTCACCCCTCCACTTT,CASSAEGRTSNSPLHF
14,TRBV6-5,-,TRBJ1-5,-,TGTGCCAGCAGTTACGGCAGAAACAATCAGCCCCAGCATTTT,CASSYGRNNQPQHF
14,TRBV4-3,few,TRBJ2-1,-,TGCGCCAGCAGCCTGGGACTGTCCTACAATGAGCAGTTCTTC,CASSLGLSYNEQFF
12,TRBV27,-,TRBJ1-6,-,TGTGCCAGCAGTTCATATAATTCACCCCTCCACTTT,CASSSYNSPLHF
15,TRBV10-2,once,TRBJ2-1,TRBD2,TGCGCCAGCAGCTTAGCGGGAGGTTCCTACAATGAGCAGTTCTTC,CASSLAGGSYNEQFF
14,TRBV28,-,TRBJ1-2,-,TGTGCCAGCAGTCCCCCGGGAAGGAGCTATGGCTACACCTTC,CASSPPGRSYGYTF
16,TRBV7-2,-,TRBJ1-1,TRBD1,TGTGCCAGCAGCCTGGCAGGGGGCGGAGTGAACACTGAAGCTTTCTTT,CASSLAGGGVNTEAFF
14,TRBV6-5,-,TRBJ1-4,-,TGTGCCAGCAGCGGCGGCGGGGCGGGGGAAAAACTGTTTTTT,CASSGGGAGEKLFF
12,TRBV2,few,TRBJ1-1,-,TGTGCCAGCAGTGAAATGTTAGCTGAAGCTTTCTTT,CASSEMLAEAFF
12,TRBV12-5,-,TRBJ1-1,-,TGTGCTAGTGGTTTGGTAGGGGGAGAAGCTTTCTTT,CASGLVGGEAFF
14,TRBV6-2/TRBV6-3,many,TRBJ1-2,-,TGTGCCAGCAGTTACCGGAGTGAGTCTCGGGGCTACACCTTC,CASSYRSESRGYTF
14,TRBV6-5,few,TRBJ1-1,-,TGTGCCAGCTCGACCGGGACAACGAACACTGAAGCTTTCTTT,CASSTGTTNTEAFF
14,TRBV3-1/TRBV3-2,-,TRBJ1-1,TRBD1,TGTGCCAGCAGCTCCCGACAGGGACACACTGAAGCTTTCTTT,CASSSRQGHTEAFF